Below are 29 T cell receptor beta chains sequenced from a single sample in a study of blood T cells in healthy people across ages. Sample-barcoded 5' priming and a J-beta primer mix drove a second PCR of roughly 7 to 11 cycles. TCRdb ran MiXCR on the 5' RACE reads and lists one entry per CDR3 protein. Of some 890,000 distinct CDR3 sequences listed, 25% to 35% are singletons. In addition, the sample was reused for a study of T cells of mothers and their children.

The sample comprised blood. Receptors were obtained from a woman in her thirties or forties in good health.

This clonotype was seen ten or more times. The chain is built from TRBV28 and TRBJ2-7; 7 nucleotides match TRBD1. The CDR3 totals 16 residues. Germline-derived CDR1 and CDR2 are MDHEN and SYDVKM. J was trimmed by 6 bases and V by 5 bases; bases with no gene match: 16. The CDR3 bases are TGTGCCAGCAGTCGTTCGACAGGGACCCTCTTTAGCGAGCAGTACTTC. This gives the protein CASSRSTGTLFSEQYF. Based on the CDR3 plus reference TRBV28 and TRBJ2-7, the full variable domain is DVKVTQSSRYLVKRTGEKVFLECVQDMDHENMFWYRQDPGLGLRLIYFSYDVKMKEKGDIPEGYSVSREKKERFSLILESASTNQTSMYLCASSRSTGTLFSEQYFGPGTRLTVT.

This clonotype was observed once. This sequence may be a read error, since a much larger clone differs from it by one base. Here the CDR3 reads CASGHGGEAFF. The CDR3 coding sequence is TGTGCCAGCGGTCACGGTGGTGAAGCTTTCTTT. The chain joins TRBV6-2 or TRBV6-3 to TRBJ1-1; D unclear. Germline CDR1 reads MNHEY; CDR2 reads SVGEGT. This CDR3 is 11 amino acids long. The ends were cut back, 8 bases at V and 7 bases at J, with 11 bases in the middle.

This clonotype was observed many times. The V call is TRBV4-1, the J call TRBJ2-6; D unresolved. Trimming stripped 0 bases from V and 2 bases from J, with 8 bases between. CDR3 length equals 16 residues. CDR1 and CDR2 from the germline V gene are MGHRA and YSYEKL. The CDR3 spells CASSQDSVTGANVLTF. CDR3 in DNA: TGCGCCAGCAGCCAAGACTCGGTCACTGGGGCCAACGTCCTGACTTTC.

This clonotype came up a few times. The chain carries TRBV5-1 and TRBJ1-2; D not certain. Trimming cost V 2 bases and J 8 bases, with 13 bases left between them. CDR1 is SGHRS, CDR2 YFSETQ, per germline. This CDR3 is 13 amino acids long. The CDR3 region is CASSFQAAEGYTF. Here the CDR3 DNA reads TGCGCCAGCAGCTTCCAGGCAGCGGAAGGCTACACCTTC.

The chain employs TRBV20-1 and TRBJ1-5; TRBD1 agrees at 7 bases. V was pared by 5 bases and J by 3 bases, with 4 bases of the junction left unmatched. This CDR3 has 13 amino acids. Germline assignment: CDR1 DFQATT and CDR2 SNEGSKA (reference sequence). The CDR3 bases are TGCAGTGCTGGACAGGCGATCAATCAGCCCCAGCATTTT. It translates to CSAGQAINQPQHF.

This chain connects TRBV20-1 to TRBJ1-2; D is unresolved. The CDR3 has 13 amino acids. The V gene's germline CDR1 is DFQATT and CDR2 SNEGSKA (reference sequence). V was shortened by 6 bases and J by 4 bases, with 15 bases between the two germline ends. CDR3: CSARIKSCYGYTF. In DNA, the CDR3 is TGCAGTGCCCGGATTAAAAGTTGCTATGGCTACACCTTC.

Ten or more counts support this clonotype. V and J are TRBV7-9 and TRBJ2-5; D uncertain. This CDR3 spans 13 amino acids. Germline CDR1 and CDR2: SEHNR and FQNEAQ (reference sequence). The V end lost 3 bases, the J end lost 2 bases, and 7 bases lay between the germline ends. The DNA for the CDR3 is TGTGCCAGCAGCTTGACGATACAAGAGACCCAGTACTTC. Protein sequence: CASSLTIQETQYF.

The genes are TRBV20-1 and TRBJ1-2, with D tentatively TRBD1 (6 bases). This CDR3 has 11 residues. Germline CDR1 is DFQATT and CDR2 is SNEGSKA (reference sequence). The DNA of the CDR3 is TGCAGGCTTGGACAGCAATATGGCTACACCTTC. Its protein product is CRLGQQYGYTF.

As to this clonotype: A clone one base away is much larger, so this may be a read error. CDR3 in amino acids: CSARAVLQGKGYNEQVF. The DNA of the CDR3 is TGCAGTGCTAGAGCCGTCTTGCAGGGGAAGGGGTACAATGAGCAGGTCTTC. The V gene is TRBV20-1, the J gene TRBJ2-1, with D perhaps matching TRBD1 (6 bases). Per germline, CDR1 DFQATT and CDR2 SNEGSKA (reference sequence). The CDR3 has 17 amino acids.

Many counts were recorded for this clonotype. This chain's CDR3 is CASVQTIYNEQFF. The CDR3 DNA follows: TGTGCCAGCGTACAGACCATTTACAATGAGCAGTTCTTC. The V call is TRBV6-1, the J call TRBJ2-1; the D is unclear. This CDR3 comprises 13 residues. Germline-derived CDR1 and CDR2 are MNHNS and SASEGT. Between the trimmed V and J ends, which lost 8 bases and 4 bases, there was a span of 12 bases.

This clonotype has ten or more counts. This chain uses TRBV28 with TRBJ2-7; the match to TRBD1 covers 10 bases. CDR3 size: 15 residues. Trimming removed 4 bases from V and 1 base from J; junction bases left unmatched: 4. Germline loops: CDR1 MDHEN, CDR2 SYDVKM. The chain's CDR3 is CASSSWTGGSYEQYF. The CDR3 DNA reads TGTGCCAGCAGTTCATGGACAGGGGGGTCCTACGAGCAGTACTTC.

This chain links TRBV7-3 with TRBJ2-1, with 9 bases fitting TRBD2. Germline CDR1 is SGHTA and CDR2 is FQGTGA. CDR3 size: 16 residues. Trimming cost V 0 bases and J 7 bases; bases outside gene matches: 7. This CDR3 is CASSLTAGGIGNEQFF. In nucleotides, the CDR3 is TGTGCCAGCAGCTTAACCGCGGGGGGGATCGGAAATGAGCAGTTCTTC.

This clonotype was counted between two and nine times. A much larger clone differs from this one at a single base, so this may be a read error. The chain couples TRBV20-1 to TRBJ2-5, with no clear D. The CDR3 has 11 residues. The germline gives CDR1 DFQATT, CDR2 SNEGSKA (reference sequence). Trimming pared 3 bases from V and 2 bases from J, leaving 4 bases between. In nucleotides, the CDR3 is TGCAGTGCTAGCGGGCAAGAGACCCAGTACTTC. It specifies CSASGQETQYF.

V is TRBV20-1 and J is TRBJ1-2; TRBD1 aligns across 10 bases. J was trimmed by 3 bases and V by 8 bases; bases with no gene match: 15. The CDR3 runs to 16 residues. From germline, CDR1 is DFQATT and CDR2 SNEGSKA (reference sequence). The CDR3 here is CSFTGTGVQAHYGYTF. The CDR3 DNA sequence: TGCAGTTTTACCGGGACAGGGGTCCAGGCCCACTATGGCTACACCTTC.

The J gene is TRBJ1-4, the V gene TRBV9; a possible D gene is TRBD1 (5 bases). The V end was cut by 4 bases, the J end by 7 bases, with 14 bases between. The CDR3 consists of 14 residues. In germline, CDR1 is SGDLS, CDR2 YYNGEE. This CDR3 is CASSSDSVGEKLFF. The CDR3 DNA is TGTGCCAGCAGCTCTGACAGTGTAGGTGAAAAACTGTTTTTT.

This clonotype was detected a few times. The rearrangement joins TRBV9 to TRBJ2-2, with 10 bases lining up with TRBD2. The CDR3 extends over 15 amino acids. V lost 3 bases, J lost 7 bases, and 6 bases stayed unmatched. Per the germline V gene, CDR1 is SGDLS and CDR2 is YYNGEE. The CDR3 loop is CASSGIAGGYGELFF. DNA of the CDR3: TGTGCCAGCAGCGGCATAGCGGGGGGCTACGGGGAGCTGTTTTTT.

This clonotype was seen many times. The chain couples TRBV7-2 to TRBJ1-5; perhaps TRBD1 as D (5 bases). Germline V gene lookup returns CDR1 SGHTA and CDR2 FQGNSA. Between the trimmed V and J ends, which lost 0 bases and 2 bases, there was a span of 8 bases. The CDR3 sequence is 15 residues long. CDR3 DNA sequence: TGTGCCAGCAGCTTAGCAGGGGTAGGCAATCAGCCCCAGCATTTT. It translates to CASSLAGVGNQPQHF.

This chain connects TRBV28 to TRBJ2-1, with 8 bases fitting TRBD2. The ends lost 4 bases at V and 4 bases at J; junction bases unmatched: 9. CDR3 length: 16 amino acids. CDR1 is MDHEN, CDR2 SYDVKM, per germline. This chain's CDR3 is CASSSSSSGPYNEQFF. The CDR3, as DNA: TGTGCCAGCAGTTCGAGCTCTAGCGGGCCATACAATGAGCAGTTCTTC.

This clonotype showed up many times. The chain links TRBV5-1 to TRBJ1-2; D gene uncertain. The germline V gene has CDR1 SGHRS and CDR2 YFSETQ. V was shortened by 7 bases and J by 4 bases, with 17 bases between the two germline ends. The CDR3 has 14 amino acids. CDR3 residues: CASAPTSPSYGYTF. In nucleotides, the CDR3 is TGCGCCAGCGCACCGACAAGCCCTAGCTATGGCTACACCTTC.

This clonotype occurred many times. The rearrangement links TRBV20-1 to TRBJ2-1, with TRBD1 identical over 9 bases. The CDR3 contains 15 residues. V trimming: 4 bases; J trimming: 7 bases; junction bases outside the gene matches: 11. Germline CDR1 DFQATT, CDR2 SNEGSKA (reference sequence). The CDR3 sequence is CSAMPRDRVWNEQFF. The CDR3 nucleotides are TGCAGTGCTATGCCCCGGGACAGGGTGTGGAATGAGCAGTTCTTC.

This CDR3 is CASSPGPGKSSTDTQYF. The CDR3 nucleotides are TGTGCCAGCAGTCCCGGGCCGGGAAAATCTAGCACAGATACGCAGTATTTT. The chain has TRBV12-3 or TRBV12-4 and TRBJ2-3; D is possibly TRBD2 (5 bases). CDR3 length: 17 residues. The V end lost 5 bases, the J end lost 0 bases, and 18 bases lay between the germline ends.

On this clonotype itself: A much more abundant neighbour one base away suggests this may be a read error. The chain combines TRBV20-1 with TRBJ2-5; 10 bases fit TRBD2. The germline gives CDR1 DFQATT, CDR2 SNEGSKA (reference sequence). The CDR3 sequence is 15 residues long. The DNA of the CDR3 is TGCGGTGCTAGAGATGTGTCTAGCGGGAGAGGGGAGCAGTACTTC. Translation: CGARDVSSGRGEQYF.

The V and J genes are TRBV7-2 and TRBJ2-2; 8 bases match TRBD1. This CDR3 is built from 15 residues. The germline gives CDR1 SGHTA, CDR2 FQGNSA. Trimming removed 4 bases from V and 4 bases from J; junction bases left unmatched: 5. CDR3 coding DNA: TGTGCCAGCAGCTACAAACAGGGGGGCACCGGGGAGCTGTTTTTT. Its protein product is CASSYKQGGTGELFF.

Comments on this clonotype: At one end the junction does not follow the germline gene, possibly because of a read error. V is TRBV20-1 and J is TRBJ1-1; D is undetermined. Germline V lookup: CDR1 DFQATT, CDR2 SNEGSKA (reference sequence). CDR3 size: 12 residues. The CDR3 region is CSTSVRDTEAFF. The CDR3 DNA sequence: TGCAGTACTAGCGTGAGGGACACTGAAGCTTTCTTT.

This clonotype came up a few times. The V and J genes are TRBV24-1 and TRBJ2-3; no clear D. This CDR3 region has 13 residues. Germline V gives CDR1 KGHDR, CDR2 SFDVKD. V was pared by 4 bases and J by 6 bases, with 10 bases between. The CDR3 region is CATSDPQADTQYF. Here the CDR3 DNA reads TGTGCCACCAGTGACCCTCAAGCGGATACGCAGTATTTT.

This clonotype was seen a handful of times. This chain joins TRBV27 and TRBJ1-6; tentative D call: TRBD1 (6 bases). The length of the CDR3 is 19 residues. Looked up from germline, CDR1 is MNHEY and CDR2 is SMNVEV (reference sequence). Trimming stripped 7 bases from V and 0 bases from J, with 22 bases between. The CDR3 coding sequence is TGTGCCAGCATTAGACCGGGACACCAATATAGCTCCTATAATTCACCCCTCCACTTT. Protein: CASIRPGHQYSSYNSPLHF.

This clonotype occurred many times. The chain employs TRBV12-3 or TRBV12-4 and TRBJ2-7; TRBD1 matches at 7 bases. This CDR3 has 14 residues. V gave up 6 bases and J gave up 3 bases; unmatched junction bases: 8. CDR3 residues: CASRPTGLIYEQYF. CDR3 coding DNA: TGTGCCAGCAGACCGACAGGGCTCATCTACGAGCAGTACTTC.

The chain uses TRBV11-2 and TRBJ1-2, with no clear D. Trimming shortened V by 5 bases and J by 7 bases, and 23 bases separated the two germline ends. This CDR3 spans 16 amino acids. Germline V gives CDR1 SGHAT, CDR2 FQNNGV. The CDR3 coding sequence is TGTGCCAGCAGCACGCATCGACCGGGCCCGGCGAGTGGCTACACCTTC. Protein product: CASSTHRPGPASGYTF. Together with reference TRBV11-2 and TRBJ1-2, the CDR3 gives the full variable domain: EAGVAQSPRYKIIEKRQSVAFWCNPISGHATLYWYQQILGQGPKLLIQFQNNGVVDDSQLPKDRFSAERLKGVDSTLKIQPAKLEDSAVYLCASSTHRPGPASGYTFGSGTRLTVV.

The chain joins TRBV29-1 to TRBJ2-7; TRBD1 aligns across 7 bases. This CDR3 has 14 amino acids. Germline V gene data show CDR1 as SQVTM and CDR2 as ANQGSEA. Unmatched junction bases numbered 11, after V lost 5 bases and J lost 4 bases. The DNA for the CDR3 is TGCAGCGTTTCCCACCGACAGGGTGTTTACGAGCAGTACTTC. Protein: CSVSHRQGVYEQYF.